This TCR beta chain stems from a study of molecular identifiers for immune sequencing clone quantification (dated by TCRdb to the late 2010s). About the full investigation: For a replicate experiment, RNA from around 20,000 or 99,000 naive CD8 T cells was divided into five aliquots, of which four were sequenced. This methods study used CD8 T cells to benchmark TCR RNA copy counting and molecular-identifier clustering-based TCR repertoire sequencing (MIDCIRS).

The library was prepared using PCR. This sample was sequenced with an Illumina HiSeq 4000. Bulk TCR libraries were made following a previously described method, with the TCR primers given in Table S5. Total RNA was purified with the Qiagen AllPrep DNA/RNA kit. Before analysis, reads from multiple sequencing runs of the same library were pooled. The paper's data handling went like this. Reads were retained only if an exact TCR constant sequence was present, and the retained reads were trimmed to 150 nt and grouped according to their 12-nt molecular barcodes. Within each barcode group, reads were sub-clustered at a 15% Levenshtein threshold, and quality-weighted consensus sequences were built per RNA molecule. Non-functional sequences were removed, as were lower-count sequences one edit away from another. On the basis of fitting two negative binomial distributions, barcode sub-clusters with fewer than 20% of the maximum read count were discarded. Through fastp at Q25 and MiXCR, TCRdb rebuilt clones from the public reads, retaining in-frame beta chains. All rows with the same CDR3 protein become a single entry with the most common DNA and genes. The authors' filters were not applied to this entry. This sample is represented by 250,000 to 350,000 distinct CDR3 sequences; over 20% of them were singletons. The ten largest clones represent approximately 0.85% of the sample.

Including cysteine and phenylalanine, the CDR3 has 14 amino acids. The DNA shown is the 42-base CDR3, in frame from base 1. Per the germline V gene (reference sequence), DFQATT is the CDR1 and SNEGSKA is the CDR2. V drops 0 bases and J drops 0 bases, leaving 8 bases in between. Results and caveats for the whole study, not just this receptor: Modeling estimated about 3 recovered TCR RNA copies per cell, compared with about 9.8 by digital PCR, which implies about 30% capture efficiency. The sizes of highly expanded clones could end up underestimated when identical TCR molecules share a barcode. In CMV-specific effector cells, clones with more than 20 RNA copies contained over 98% of molecules, whereas in naive cells such clones contained under 1% of molecules. Even against a background of about a million naive CD8 T cells, spiked-in Jurkat TCR RNA amounting to a single cell's worth was reported to be detectable. When barcode sub-clustering was left out, chimeric consensus sequences inflated TCR diversity, with chimeras reaching as high as 47%. Naive libraries contained spiked-in Jurkat TCR RNA (roughly ten copies' worth), which is not part of the donor repertoire.

Libraries of naive CD8 T cells were built from around 20,000 to 990,000 sorted cells, with 10%, 30% or 50% of the purified RNA used. Naive CD8 T cells, defined as CD8+CD4-CCR7+CD45RA+, were FACS-sorted into RLT Plus buffer on a BD FACSAria II. Around 10 TCR copies' worth of Jurkat RNA were spiked into about 20,000-1,100,000 naive CD8 T cell samples to test detection sensitivity. CD8 T cells were enriched with RosetteSep CD8+ T Cell Enrichment Cocktail and Ficoll-Paque, followed by ACK red cell lysis. This clonotype occurred many times. Its specific antigen is unknown. No much larger clone exists at a distance of one base, and base qualities are not known.

This chain is built from TRBV20-1 and TRBJ1-1, and perhaps TRBD1 as D gene, on 5 matching bases. This TCR was sampled from a human donor in good health. Some libraries in this study had Jurkat cell RNA spiked in. The material sequenced was naive CD8+ T cells from blood, with Jurkat cell RNA spiked in. The cell subset or site tag for this specimen amounts to: FACS-sorted CD8+CD4-CCR7+CD45RA+ naive T cells. Read as DNA, the sequence is TGCAGTGCTAGAGATGTGGACATGAACACTGAAGCTTTCTTT. This gives the protein CSARDVDMNTEAFF.